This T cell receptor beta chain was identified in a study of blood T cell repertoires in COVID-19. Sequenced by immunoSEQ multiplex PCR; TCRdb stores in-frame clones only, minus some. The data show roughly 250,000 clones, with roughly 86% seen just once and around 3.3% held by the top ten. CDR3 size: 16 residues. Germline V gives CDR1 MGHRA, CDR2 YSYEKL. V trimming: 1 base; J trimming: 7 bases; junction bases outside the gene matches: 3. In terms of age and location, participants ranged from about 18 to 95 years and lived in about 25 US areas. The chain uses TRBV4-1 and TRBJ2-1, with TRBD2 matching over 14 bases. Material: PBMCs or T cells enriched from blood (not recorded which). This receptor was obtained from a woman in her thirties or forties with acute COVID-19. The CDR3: CASSQGLAGGQNEQFF. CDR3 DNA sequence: TGCGCCAGCAGCCAAGGACTAGCGGGAGGGCAGAATGAGCAGTTCTTC.